This T cell receptor beta chain was sequenced in a study of blood T cells in healthy people across ages. Findings and limits, study-wide: Reliance upon unsorted PBMCs precluded definitive naive versus antigen-experienced comparison.

The authors ran a second PCR of 7 to 11 cycles using a sample-barcoded 5' primer and a J-beta primer mix. TCRdb reprocessed the 5' RACE reads via MiXCR and lists one record per CDR3 protein. The data contain 1,100,000 or so distinct CDR3 sequences, 45% of them singletons. This clonotype was picked up one time. Its antigen is still unknown. Per germline, CDR1 MNHEY and CDR2 SVGEGT. V lost 3 bases to trimming and J lost 6 bases, with 21 bases between them. The CDR3 loop spans 16 amino acids. The chain links TRBV6-2 or TRBV6-3 to TRBJ2-7; the D is unclear. The source is a woman aged 55-75 years in good health. Specimen: blood. The DNA of the CDR3 is TGTGCCAGCAGTTATCGAGGCACTCAAGGTCCCGGCGAGCAGTACTTC. Protein: CASSYRGTQGPGEQYF.